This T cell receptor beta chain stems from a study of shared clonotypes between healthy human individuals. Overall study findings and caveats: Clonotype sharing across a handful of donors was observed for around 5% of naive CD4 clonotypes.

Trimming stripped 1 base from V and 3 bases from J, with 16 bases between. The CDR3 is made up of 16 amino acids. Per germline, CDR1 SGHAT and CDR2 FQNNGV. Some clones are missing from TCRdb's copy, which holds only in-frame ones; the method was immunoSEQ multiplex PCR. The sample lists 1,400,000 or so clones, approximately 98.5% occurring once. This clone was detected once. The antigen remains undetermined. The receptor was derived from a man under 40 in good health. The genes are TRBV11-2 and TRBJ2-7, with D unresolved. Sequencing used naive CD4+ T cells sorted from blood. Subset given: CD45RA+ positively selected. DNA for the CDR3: TGTGCCAGCAGCTTAGGAACGATCGCGGTTGGCTACGAGCAGTACTTC. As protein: CASSLGTIAVGYEQYF.